The 31 T cell receptor beta chains below come from one sample, sequenced in a study of T cell repertoires in cytomegalovirus infection. TCRdb re-derived calls from the reads in MiXCR, one entry per CDR3 protein. Altogether hundreds of thousands of distinct CDR3 sequences are present, 17% being singletons, with the ten largest covering more than 10%. Sequencing was carried out using PBMCs. These receptor sequences come from a human donor in good health (CMV status not recorded). Some clones in this sample may be carry-over from other donors' samples.

In its sample, this clonotype was seen many times. The chain couples TRBV7-2 to TRBJ2-3; 10 bases match TRBD2. V trimming: 2 bases; J trimming: 2 bases; junction bases outside the gene matches: 10. CDR3 size: 18 residues. CDR1 is SGHTA and CDR2 is FQGNSA in the germline V gene. The CDR3 coding sequence is TGTGCCAGCAGCTTATTCGGCCTAGCGGGGGAATACACAGATACGCAGTATTTT. This codes for CASSLFGLAGEYTDTQYF.

This clonotype was picked up many times. The chain carries TRBV7-8 and TRBJ1-3; 8 nucleotides line up with TRBD1. After removal of 3 bases from V and 2 bases from J, the junction contained 0 bases not matched to a gene. CDR1 and CDR2 (germline): SGHVS, FQNEAQ. The CDR3 runs to 14 residues. The CDR3 nucleotides read TGTGCCAGCAGCTTGACAGGGGCTGGAAACACCATATATTTT. Translated: CASSLTGAGNTIYF.

The chain has TRBV2 and TRBJ2-1, with TRBD2 matching 12 bases. Germline V lookup: CDR1 SNHLY, CDR2 FYNNEI. The CDR3 has 15 amino acids. V shed 2 bases and J 7 bases; nucleotides not matched to a gene: 3. CDR3 DNA: TGTGCCAGCAGTGAACTAGCGGGGGGGGGTAATGAGCAGTTCTTC. This gives the protein CASSELAGGGNEQFF. Full variable domain (remainder filled in from reference TRBV2 and TRBJ2-1): EPEVTQTPSHQVTQMGQEVILRCVPISNHLYFYWYRQILGQKVEFLVSFYNNEISEKSEIFDDQFSVERPDGSNFTLKIRSTKLEDSAMYFCASSELAGGGNEQFFGPGTRLTVL.

The chain links TRBV29-1 to TRBJ1-1; D perhaps matches TRBD1 (5 bases). Per germline, CDR1 SQVTM and CDR2 ANQGSEA. V shed 4 bases and J shed 0 bases, with 9 bases lying between them. The CDR3 is 13 amino acids. CDR3: CSVGGRMNTEAFF. As DNA, the CDR3 is TGCAGCGTTGGGGGGAGAATGAACACTGAAGCTTTCTTT.

The chain has TRBV7-2 and TRBJ2-3, with 7 bases that match TRBD1. With V trimmed by 5 bases and J by 4 bases, 15 bases remained unmatched. This CDR3 is 17 amino acids long. Germline V gene lookup returns CDR1 SGHTA and CDR2 FQGNSA. The CDR3 here is CASSIGTDTFGADTQYF. The DNA for the CDR3 is TGTGCCAGCAGCATAGGGACAGACACCTTTGGCGCAGATACGCAGTATTTT.

The genes are TRBV7-9 and TRBJ2-3; maybe TRBD1 (6 bases). V lost 1 base and J lost 4, with 12 bases in between. The germline V gene encodes CDR1 SEHNR and CDR2 FQNEAQ (reference sequence). This CDR3 is built from 15 residues. CDR3 in amino acids: CASSLVSGESDTQYF. CDR3 nucleotide sequence: TGTGCCAGCAGCTTAGTTTCAGGGGAATCAGATACGCAGTATTTT.

This clonotype was found a few times. The chain carries TRBV20-1 and TRBJ1-6; D unclear. Germline lookup yields CDR1 DFQATT and CDR2 SNEGSKA (reference sequence). Trimming took 0 bases from V and 8 from J, leaving 8 bases between them. The CDR3 totals 13 residues. The CDR3 loop is CSARDRGYSPLHF. The CDR3 DNA reads as TGCAGTGCTAGAGATCGAGGTTATTCACCCCTCCACTTT.

This clonotype was seen a handful of times. The rearrangement uses TRBV12-3 or TRBV12-4 and TRBJ2-3; TRBD1 might be the D (6 bases). The CDR3 spans 14 residues. Trimming stripped 5 bases from V and 5 bases from J, with 14 bases between. The CDR3 DNA reads TGTGCCAGCAGTCTTACCAGAGGGGGAGATACGCAGTATTTT. The encoded protein is CASSLTRGGDTQYF.

The sample holds a few counts of this clonotype. The rearrangement uses TRBV6-2 or TRBV6-3 and TRBJ2-1; 8 bases map to TRBD2. The CDR3 spans 15 residues. The V and J ends lost 6 bases and 2 bases, in that order; junction bases with no gene match: 6. The germline V gene has CDR1 MNHEY and CDR2 SVGEGT. CDR3 DNA sequence: TGTGCCAGCAGGCGAGCGGGGGCAACCTACAATGAGCAGTTCTTC. It translates to CASRRAGATYNEQFF.

This clonotype was observed a handful of times. The V gene is TRBV9, the J gene TRBJ1-6, with 8 bases fitting TRBD1. The CDR3 is made up of 15 amino acids. Germline V gene sequence: CDR1 SGDLS, CDR2 YYNGEE. Unmatched junction bases numbered 3, after V lost 0 bases and J lost 7 bases. The CDR3: CASSVEDRANSPLHF. Written as DNA, the CDR3 is TGTGCCAGCAGCGTAGAGGACAGGGCCAATTCACCCCTCCACTTT.

This chain uses TRBV6-1 with TRBJ2-3, with 8 bases aligning to TRBD2. The ends lost 5 bases at V and 0 bases at J; junction bases unmatched: 4. The CDR3 has 15 residues. Germline V gene sequence: CDR1 MNHNS, CDR2 SASEGT. The CDR3 sequence is CASSWTSHSTDTQYF. CDR3 sequence (DNA): TGTGCCAGCAGTTGGACTAGCCATAGCACAGATACGCAGTATTTT.

This clonotype came up many times. The CDR3, as DNA: TGTGCCAGCAGTGAAACGAAGGACAGGGTGTTAGCCGGGGAGCTGTTTTTT. Protein: CASSETKDRVLAGELFF. This rearrangement joins TRBV2 to TRBJ2-2, with 8 bases aligning to TRBD1. J lost 6 bases, V lost 2 bases, and 11 bases had no gene match. The CDR3 spans 17 residues. CDR1 is SNHLY and CDR2 is FYNNEI in the germline V gene. Complete variable domain (other parts from reference TRBV2 and TRBJ2-2): EPEVTQTPSHQVTQMGQEVILRCVPISNHLYFYWYRQILGQKVEFLVSFYNNEISEKSEIFDDQFSVERPDGSNFTLKIRSTKLEDSAMYFCASSETKDRVLAGELFFGEGSRLTVL.

This clonotype was detected a few times. V is TRBV12-3 or TRBV12-4 and J is TRBJ1-4; TRBD1 might be the D (5 bases). This CDR3 region has 12 residues. Trimming shortened V by 4 bases and J by 5 bases, and 5 bases separated the two germline ends. CDR3 nucleotide sequence: TGTGCCAGCAGTTGGGACAATGAAAAACTGTTTTTT. Residues: CASSWDNEKLFF.

The chain uses TRBV20-1 and TRBJ2-7, with 15 nucleotides matching TRBD2. The germline V gene encodes CDR1 DFQATT and CDR2 SNEGSKA (reference sequence). The CDR3 is made up of 16 amino acids. Trimming removed 6 bases from V and 4 bases from J; junction bases left unmatched: 10. CDR3 DNA: TGCAGTGCAATTGCCGGGACTAGCGGGGGGCCTTACGAGCAGTACTTC. It specifies CSAIAGTSGGPYEQYF.

Ten or more counts support this clonotype. The V gene is TRBV7-6, the J gene TRBJ2-7; 10 bases line up with TRBD1. This CDR3 is built from 14 residues. CDR1 and CDR2 (germline): SGHVS, FNYEAQ. V lost 5 bases, J lost 2 bases, and 3 bases stayed unmatched. The DNA of the CDR3 is TGTGCCAGCAGCCCCGGACAGGGGGCCTACGAGCAGTACTTC. Translation: CASSPGQGAYEQYF.

This clonotype came up many times. The chain combines TRBV6-1 with TRBJ2-7, with D maybe TRBD1 (5 bases). CDR1 MNHNS and CDR2 SASEGT come from the germline V gene. The CDR3 has 14 amino acids. Trimming left V 8 bases short and J 2 bases short, with 16 bases between. Written as DNA, the CDR3 is TGTGCCAGCCTTACGTCAACAGGAACCTACGAGCAGTACTTC. This encodes CASLTSTGTYEQYF.

The chain employs TRBV20-1 and TRBJ2-3; 8 positions agree with TRBD1. After removal of 5 bases from V and 1 base from J, the junction contained 5 bases not matched to a gene. The CDR3 is 14 amino acids. In germline, CDR1 is DFQATT, CDR2 SNEGSKA (reference sequence). CDR3 DNA: TGCAGTGCTTCGGACAGGGAAGGCACAGATACGCAGTATTTT. Amino acid sequence: CSASDREGTDTQYF.

This clonotype was detected many times. The J gene is TRBJ1-3, the V gene TRBV11-2; D is ambiguous. This CDR3 has 19 residues. Deletions cut 1 base from V and 4 bases from J, with 23 bases between. Germline CDR1 SGHAT, CDR2 FQNNGV. Written as DNA, the CDR3 is TGTGCCAGCAGCTTAGGGGTCGGGCAGGCGGGCTTCTTCGGAAACACCATATATTTT. Translating it yields CASSLGVGQAGFFGNTIYF.

The CDR3 protein is CASRVTGGYTF. The CDR3 DNA sequence: TGTGCCAGCAGGGTGACAGGGGGCTACACCTTC. The chain uses TRBV2 and TRBJ1-2; 7 positions match TRBD1. The CDR3 loop spans 11 amino acids. Germline V gives CDR1 SNHLY, CDR2 FYNNEI. Trimming cost V 6 bases and J 8 bases; bases outside gene matches: 3.

This clonotype was detected many times. The rearrangement uses TRBV6-1 and TRBJ2-5; 7 bases map to TRBD1. The CDR3 runs to 14 residues. Germline V gives CDR1 MNHNS, CDR2 SASEGT. The V and J ends lost 6 bases and 1 base, in that order; junction bases with no gene match: 5. CDR3 loop: CASRVGQIQETQYF. The CDR3 DNA is TGTGCCAGCAGGGTGGGACAGATCCAAGAGACCCAGTACTTC.

At least ten counts were recorded for this clonotype. V usage is TRBV7-2 and J usage is TRBJ2-3; TRBD2 agrees at 15 bases. The CDR3 runs 19 residues. V trimming: 5 bases; J trimming: 0 bases; junction bases outside the gene matches: 9. CDR1 is SGHTA, CDR2 FQGNSA, per germline. The CDR3 sequence: CASSQTRTSGGASTDTQYF. The CDR3 nucleotides are TGTGCCAGCAGCCAAACCCGGACTAGCGGGGGGGCAAGCACAGATACGCAGTATTTT.

This clonotype has a handful of counts. The chain is built from TRBV11-2 and TRBJ2-2, with TRBD2 identical over 12 bases. The germline gives CDR1 SGHAT, CDR2 FQNNGV. There are 16 residues in the CDR3. V lost 5 bases and J lost 6; bases outside the gene matches: 7. This chain's CDR3 is CASSRGLAGRPGELFF. In DNA, the CDR3 is TGTGCCAGCAGCCGAGGACTAGCGGGGAGGCCCGGGGAGCTGTTTTTT.

The rearrangement links TRBV5-1 to TRBJ1-6; 7 positions match TRBD1. The CDR3 extends over 16 amino acids. The V and J ends lost 4 bases and 10 bases, in that order; junction bases with no gene match: 14. CDR1 and CDR2 from the germline V gene are SGHRS and YFSETQ. CDR3 nucleotide sequence: TGCGCCAGCAGCCGAACCAGCGACAGGGAGGTATCACCCCTCCACTTT. This encodes CASSRTSDREVSPLHF. The full variable domain, in which reference TRBV5-1 and TRBJ1-6 provide the parts outside the CDR3, is KAGVTQTPRYLIKTRGQQVTLSCSPISGHRSVSWYQQTPGQGLQFLFEYFSETQRNKGNFPGRFSGRQFSNSRSEMNVSTLELGDSALYLCASSRTSDREVSPLHFGNGTRLTVT.

The rearrangement joins TRBV28 to TRBJ2-7; 9 bases fit TRBD2. The CDR3 runs to 16 residues. V dropped 6 bases and J dropped 0; count of bases not matched to a gene: 9. Germline CDR1 is MDHEN and CDR2 is SYDVKM. Here the CDR3 reads CASSLPPSGDSYEQYF. CDR3 DNA: TGTGCCAGCAGCCTCCCCCCTAGCGGGGACTCCTACGAGCAGTACTTC.

J is TRBJ2-3 and V is TRBV7-8, with 7 bases fitting TRBD2. The germline CDR1 and CDR2 sequences are SGHVS and FQNEAQ. This CDR3 spans 16 amino acids. The junction had 6 bases not matched to a gene; V was cut back by 0 bases and J by 3 bases. The CDR3 coding sequence is TGTGCCAGCAGCTTAGCGACGGGGGGTAGGACAGATACGCAGTATTTT. Its translation: CASSLATGGRTDTQYF.

The chain uses TRBV24-1 and TRBJ1-2; TRBD1 matches at 7 bases. CDR3 length: 13 residues. The junction had 3 bases not matched to a gene; V was cut back by 7 bases and J by 2 bases. Germline V gene sequence: CDR1 KGHDR, CDR2 SFDVKD. The CDR3, as DNA: TGTGCCACCAGCGGGACAGCGAACTATGGCTACACCTTC. The encoded protein is CATSGTANYGYTF.

The rearrangement links TRBV25-1 to TRBJ2-4; D unclear. CDR3 length: 13 residues. The germline V gene encodes CDR1 MGHDK and CDR2 SYGVNS. V was trimmed by 3 bases and J by 6 bases, leaving 9 bases between them. The CDR3 is CASSEASTNIQYF. The CDR3 coding sequence is TGTGCCAGCAGTGAGGCATCCACAAACATTCAGTACTTC.

This clonotype was detected ten times or more. The rearrangement uses TRBV20-1 and TRBJ1-2; D unclear. CDR1 DFQATT and CDR2 SNEGSKA come from the germline V gene (reference sequence). This CDR3 has 11 amino acids. Trimming removed 7 bases at V and 1 base at J, with 7 bases between. The CDR3 sequence: CSGQFNYGYTF. The CDR3 coding sequence is TGCAGTGGCCAGTTTAACTATGGCTACACCTTC.

The sample holds a few counts of this clonotype. The chain has TRBV7-9 and TRBJ1-1; no clear D gene. This CDR3 is 14 amino acids long. Trimming pared 2 bases from V and 7 bases from J, leaving 14 bases between. Germline CDR1 is SEHNR and CDR2 is FQNEAQ (reference sequence). The CDR3 nucleotides read TGTGCCAGCAGCTTAAGACCCGGGTATGATGAAGCTTTCTTT. Protein: CASSLRPGYDEAFF.

This clonotype was recorded many times. V usage is TRBV7-2 and J usage is TRBJ1-1, with TRBD1 identical over 11 bases. The length of the CDR3 is 18 residues. Per germline, CDR1 SGHTA and CDR2 FQGNSA. Trimming at V came to 1 base and at J to 0 bases, leaving 7 bases not matched to a gene. The CDR3 coding sequence is TGTGCCAGCAGCTTAGTCGGGACAGGGGGAACAATGAACACTGAAGCTTTCTTT. Protein product: CASSLVGTGGTMNTEAFF.

A remark on this clonotype: A much larger clone lies one base from this, so it may be a read error. The V and J genes are TRBV10-3 and TRBJ1-5; TRBD1 matches at 7 bases. CDR3 length: 17 residues. Germline-derived CDR1 and CDR2 are ENHRY and SYGVKD. The CDR3 loop reads CAISGTGATIGNEPQHF. The CDR3, as DNA: TGTGCCATCAGTGGAACAGGGGCGACTATCGGCAATGAGCCCCAGCATTTT.